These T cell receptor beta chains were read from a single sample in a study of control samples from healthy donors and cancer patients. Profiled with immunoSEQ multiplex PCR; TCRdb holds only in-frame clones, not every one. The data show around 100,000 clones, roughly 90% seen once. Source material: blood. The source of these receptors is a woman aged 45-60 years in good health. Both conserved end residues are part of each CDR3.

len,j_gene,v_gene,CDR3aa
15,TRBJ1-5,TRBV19,CASSPGDTRNQPQHF
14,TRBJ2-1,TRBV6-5,CASVRGQGINEQFF
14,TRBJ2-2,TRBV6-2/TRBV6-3,CASSYGWGTGELFF
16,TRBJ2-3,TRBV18,CASSPIYGQNTDTQYF
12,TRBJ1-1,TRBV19,CASSTGTPEAFF
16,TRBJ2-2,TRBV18,CASSPSRDTYTGELFF
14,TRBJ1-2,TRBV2,CASRVSGVIYGYTF
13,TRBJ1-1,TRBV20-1,CSASRDRATGAFF
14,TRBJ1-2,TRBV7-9,CASRETGVGYGYTF
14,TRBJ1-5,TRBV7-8,CASSLEFRNQPQHF
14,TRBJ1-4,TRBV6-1,CASSEGGASEKLFF
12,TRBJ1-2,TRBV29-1,CSVEGRGHGYTF
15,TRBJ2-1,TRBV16,CASSQSSGTSYEQFF
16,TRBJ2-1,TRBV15,CATSRGGGRVVNEQFF